A selection of T cell receptor beta chains follows, all from one sample in a study of T cell responses to AZD1222 COVID-19 vaccine. Produced via immunoSEQ multiplex PCR; TCRdb's table is partial and in-frame only. In the table there are 75,000 to 100,000 clones, 85% to 90% of which are singletons. Sequencing used peripheral blood, obtained on day 0 of AZD1222 vaccination. Receptor source: an adult in good health. The CDR3 runs from the conserved cysteine through the conserved F or W. The D gene is left open where the match is weak. Size is stated for part of the rows, as once, few or many counts, or as a class when the clone is expanded.

j_call v_call d_call clone_size cdr3_aa cdr3_nt
TRBJ1-1 TRBV24-1 TRBD1 NA CATSDSAGTGETEAFF TGTGCCACCAGTGATTCGGCCGGGACAGGTGAAACTGAAGCTTTCTTT
TRBJ2-5 TRBV28 NA NA CASSSPLPGWGETQYF TGTGCCAGCAGTTCACCCCTCCCGGGTTGGGGAGAGACCCAGTACTTC
TRBJ2-3 TRBV18 TRBD1 NA CASSPPGTEGTDTQYF TGTGCCAGCTCACCACCAGGGACAGAAGGCACAGATACGCAGTATTTT
TRBJ2-2 TRBV5-1 NA once CASSLDGNTGELFF TGCGCCAGCAGCTTGGATGGTAACACCGGGGAGCTGTTTTTT
TRBJ2-4 TRBV19 TRBD2 NA CASAVGTSGLYKNIQYF TGTGCCAGTGCTGTCGGGACTAGCGGGCTTTACAAAAACATTCAGTACTTC
TRBJ2-7 TRBV23-1 TRBD1 NA CASRGQGNEQYF TGCGCCAGCAGGGGACAGGGGAACGAGCAGTACTTC
TRBJ1-1 TRBV27 TRBD1 NA CASSHRTGRIEAFF TGTGCCAGCAGTCACCGGACAGGGCGGATTGAAGCTTTCTTT
TRBJ2-1 TRBV28 NA NA CASSLAATDNEQFF TGTGCCAGCAGTTTGGCGGCCACCGACAATGAGCAGTTCTTC
TRBJ1-2 TRBV5-1 TRBD1 NA CASSLDRDYGYTF TGCGCCAGCAGTTTGGACAGGGACTATGGCTACACCTTC
TRBJ2-3 TRBV10-3 NA NA CAIGPRTDTQYF TGTGCCATCGGCCCGCGCACAGATACGCAGTATTTT
TRBJ2-7 TRBV4-3 NA NA CASSGDVRPYEQYF TGCGCCAGCAGCGGGGATGTGCGCCCCTACGAGCAGTACTTC
TRBJ2-7 TRBV15 NA NA CATSSGGQRAYEQYF TGTGCCACCAGCAGTGGCGGGCAGCGGGCCTACGAGCAGTACTTC
TRBJ2-5 TRBV27 TRBD1 NA CASSSPGQRNAQYF TGTGCCAGCAGTTCGCCGGGACAGAGGAACGCCCAGTACTTC
TRBJ1-2 TRBV18 NA NA CASSPLDRSNYGYTF TGTGCCAGCTCACCCTTGGACAGATCTAACTATGGCTACACCTTC
TRBJ1-1 TRBV7-6 NA NA CASSPPGLMNTEAFF TGTGCCAGCAGCCCCCCGGGTCTAATGAACACTGAAGCTTTCTTT
TRBJ2-2 TRBV27 TRBD2 once CASIPLSGRTGELFF TGTGCCAGCATCCCCCTCAGCGGGAGAACCGGGGAGCTGTTTTTT
TRBJ1-5 TRBV12-3/TRBV12-4 NA NA CASSLKGKRPQHF TGTGCCAGCAGTTTAAAGGGGAAGCGGCCCCAGCATTTT
TRBJ2-1 TRBV13 NA NA CASTPERRRGEQFF TGTGCCAGCACCCCGGAACGGCGTCGGGGTGAGCAGTTCTTC
TRBJ2-7 TRBV6-2/TRBV6-3 NA NA CASSFPNYEQYF TGTGCCAGCAGTTTTCCAAACTACGAGCAGTACTTC
TRBJ2-7 TRBV2 TRBD2 few CASSAGWLAGYF TGTGCCAGCAGTGCGGGGTGGCTAGCGGGTTACTTC
TRBJ1-5 TRBV4-2 NA NA CASSQDVKGIQPQHF TGTGCCAGCAGCCAAGATGTTAAGGGTATCCAGCCCCAGCATTTT
TRBJ2-7 TRBV2 TRBD2 NA CASSEAELAGADEQYF TGTGCCAGCAGTGAAGCGGAGCTAGCGGGAGCAGACGAGCAGTACTTC